This TCR beta chain comes out of a study of cytomegalovirus exposure and HLA in healthy donors. Whole-study findings and limits: Some highly shared sequence variants likely arose as a pipeline artifact.

This clone showed up just a few times. Its antigen is unknown. Primers included in the PCR were 60 Vbeta and 13 Jbeta primers. TCRdb's copy holds only in-frame clones and misses some; the assay was immunoSEQ multiplex PCR. This table holds roughly 150,000 clones, roughly 9.8% found once. Trimming pared 4 bases from V and 1 base from J, leaving 11 bases between. The CDR3 has 14 amino acids. The germline V gene has CDR1 MNHEY and CDR2 SMNVEV (reference sequence). The specimen sequenced was PBMCs. The rearrangement joins TRBV27 to TRBJ2-7; D might be TRBD1 (6 bases). This receptor was obtained from a man in his forties or fifties in good health and CMV-seronegative. Written as DNA, the CDR3 is TGTGCCAGCAGTTGGGGGCAAGGTTCCTACGAGCAGTACTTC. Translation: CASSWGQGSYEQYF.